This T cell receptor beta chain emerged from a study of blood T cell repertoires in COVID-19. Study context: From the United States, Italy and Spain came samples of acute and convalescent COVID-19. PBMCs, B-cell-depleted T cells, or T cells were the source of the cDNA or gDNA that made up the material.

The CDR3 totals 15 residues. The germline V gene has CDR1 LNHDA and CDR2 SQIVND (reference sequence). With 3 bases removed from V and 10 bases from J, the gap between germline ends came to 16 bases. The assay was immunoSEQ multiplex PCR, and TCRdb's table has in-frame clones only and misses some. The sample holds about 290,000 clones; about 90% are singletons and the top ten take 11%. The origin of this receptor is a woman aged 25 to 39 with COVID-19, enrolled during active disease. Source material: peripheral blood. V gene TRBV19 combines with J gene TRBJ1-6; no clear D gene. The CDR3 region has the DNA TGTGCCAGTAGTATCCTCTATCCGGGGAACTCACCCCTCCACTTT. This codes for CASSILYPGNSPLHF.